The sample holds a few counts of the clone carrying this T cell receptor beta chain. The data stem from a study of cytomegalovirus exposure and HLA in healthy donors. Across the study: In terms of ancestry, the Caucasian-associated cluster contained around four fifths of the roughly 360 genotyped donors.

The CDR3 consists of 13 residues. V was clipped by 3 bases and J by 2 bases, with 8 bases between them. Per germline, CDR1 SEHNR and CDR2 FQNEAQ (reference sequence). In the PCR, 60 Vbeta and 13 Jbeta primers were used. Only in-frame clones appear in the TCRdb table, and some are missing; sequencing was by immunoSEQ multiplex PCR. The sample shows 90,000 to 110,000 clones, about 13% of them seen only once. This clonotype originated in a middle-aged man in good health and CMV-seropositive. Material for sequencing was PBMCs. J is TRBJ2-7 and V is TRBV7-9; maybe TRBD2 (5 bases). This CDR3 is CASSLAGPYEQYF. DNA for the CDR3: TGTGCCAGCAGCTTGGCGGGCCCCTACGAGCAGTACTTC. Variable domain in full (rest from reference TRBV7-9 and TRBJ2-7): DTGVSQNPRHKITKRGQNVTFRCDPISEHNRLYWYRQTLGQGPEFLTYFQNEAQLEKSRLLSDRFSAERPKGSFSTLEIQRTEQGDSAMYLCASSLAGPYEQYFGPGTRLTVT.